A single sample is the source of the 8 T cell receptor beta chains below, sequenced in a study of tumor and adjacent non-tumor tissue in lung cancer. The library came from three nested PCR rounds adapted from ARM-PCR protocols. TCRdb reprocessed the multiplex PCR reads with MiXCR, giving one entry per CDR3 protein. Among 100,000 to 150,000 distinct CDR3 sequences listed, roughly 64% were seen once. This sample's RNA came from whole unsorted tissue. What was sequenced was lung tumor tissue. The receptors were gathered from a man aged 30-40 years with non-small cell lung cancer.

Worth noting for this clonotype: At one end, the junction sequence differs from germline, possibly due to a read error. This sequence joins TRBV20-1 and TRBJ2-1; TRBD1 might be the D (6 bases). CDR3 size: 14 residues. Germline lookup yields CDR1 DFQATT and CDR2 SNEGSKA (reference sequence). The CDR3 is CNASRQGSGGWQFF. Here the CDR3 DNA reads TGCAATGCTAGCAGGCAGGGGTCGGGCGGGTGGCAGTTCTTC.

This chain joins TRBV5-1 and TRBJ1-1; D gene unclear. This CDR3 has 14 residues. Germline values: CDR1 SGHRS, CDR2 YFSETQ. Trimming stripped 0 bases from V and 3 bases from J, with 9 bases between. The CDR3 DNA sequence: TGCGCCAGCAGCTTGGCCCGGGGAGACACTGAAGCTTTCTTT. Translated: CASSLARGDTEAFF.

With respect to this clonotype: Because the CDR3 is missing its conserved closing phenylalanine or tryptophan, this is likely a read error. The CDR3 loop is CSVDVPGAILGDYTL. The CDR3 DNA is TGCAGCGTTGATGTGCCAGGGGCGATCCTGGGAGACTACACCTTA. The chain employs TRBV29-1 and TRBJ1-2; D is perhaps TRBD1 (6 bases). The CDR3 contains 15 residues. Germline CDR1 reads SQVTM; CDR2 reads ANQGSEA. The V and J ends lost 3 bases and 10 bases respectively, with 24 bases between them.

V and J are TRBV12-3 or TRBV12-4 and TRBJ2-6; D remains unclear. V was cut by 8 bases and J by 6 bases, with 14 bases left in between. The CDR3 runs 14 residues. The CDR3 region has the DNA TGTGCCAGCGGTACATCTTCCGAGGCCAACGTCCTGACTTTC. This sequence encodes CASGTSSEANVLTF.

As to this clonotype: The CDR3 carries no conserved terminal phenylalanine or tryptophan, so it likely arises from a read error. The chain has TRBV11-3 and TRBJ2-3; 7 bases match TRBD2. The CDR3 has 15 amino acids. Per germline, CDR1 SGHNT and CDR2 YENEEA. CDR3 sequence: CANSLTSVAADTQYL. Written as DNA, the CDR3 is TGTGCCAACAGCTTAACTAGCGTGGCCGCAGATACGCAGTATTTA.

The chain couples TRBV6-4 to TRBJ2-1; D may be TRBD1 (6 bases). CDR1 and CDR2 (germline): MRHNA, SNTAGT. This CDR3 region has 13 residues. With 3 bases removed from V and 7 bases from J, the gap between germline ends came to 10 bases. The CDR3 protein is CASSEEGENEQFF. CDR3 DNA: TGTGCCAGCAGTGAAGAGGGGGAGAATGAGCAGTTCTTC.

As regards this clonotype: This may stem from a read error, because a much larger clone lies one nucleotide away. The chain links TRBV20-1 to TRBJ2-7, with TRBD2 matching over 8 bases. V gave up 3 bases and J gave up 7 bases; unmatched junction bases: 8. The CDR3 runs 13 residues. Germline assignment: CDR1 DFQATT and CDR2 SNEGSKA (reference sequence). CDR3 residues: CSARIAGMGEQYF. The CDR3 coding sequence is TGCAGTGCTAGGATAGCGGGGATGGGGGAGCAGTACTTC.

The sample holds many counts of this clonotype. This chain joins TRBV5-5 and TRBJ1-1, with TRBD1 matching 8 bases. V dropped 4 bases and J dropped 4; count of bases not matched to a gene: 6. The V gene's germline CDR1 is SGHKS and CDR2 YYEKEE (reference sequence). The CDR3 spans 14 residues. Here the CDR3 reads CASSKDRAGTEAFF. Here the CDR3 DNA reads TGTGCCAGCAGCAAGGACAGGGCGGGCACTGAAGCTTTCTTT.